This TCR beta chain is from a study of identifying expanded T cells in peripheral blood. The germline gives CDR1 SGHRS, CDR2 YFSETQ. CDR3 length equals 12 residues. Trimming pared 2 bases from V and 6 bases from J, leaving 8 bases between. Profiled with immunoSEQ multiplex PCR; TCRdb holds only in-frame clones, not every one. The table has under 150,000 clones, about four fifths seen once; the top ten hold over 3%. Collection occurred without any documented infections or immune events in donors. The rearrangement joins TRBV5-1 to TRBJ1-2, with D unresolved. The material sequenced was blood. The origin of this receptor is a person aged 18 to 75 in good health. CDR3 nucleotides: TGCGCCAGCAGCTTTCCCGGAGATGGCTACACCTTC. Its translation is CASSFPGDGYTF.